The next 25 T cell receptor beta chains were all read from a single sample in a study of shared clonotypes between healthy human individuals. Here immunoSEQ multiplex PCR was the method, and the copy in TCRdb shows in-frame clones only, minus some. This sample has about 490,000 clones; around 78% occur once, and the top ten carry 10% to 15%. Input material: PBMCs. These receptor sequences come from a woman aged 40-49 years in good health. Some clones in this sample may be carry-over from other donors' samples.

The chain couples TRBV29-1 to TRBJ2-2; 7 nucleotides align to TRBD2. The CDR3 loop spans 13 amino acids. The germline V gene encodes CDR1 SQVTM and CDR2 ANQGSEA. J lost 7 bases, V lost 6 bases, and 8 bases had no gene match. The CDR3 protein is CSVSPGGSGELFF. Written as DNA, the CDR3 is TGCAGCGTGAGCCCCGGGGGGAGCGGGGAGCTGTTTTTT.

The CDR3 protein is CASSLGFGYGYTF. The DNA of the CDR3 is TGTGCCAGCAGCCTTGGGTTTGGCTATGGCTACACCTTC. The chain uses TRBV7-9 and TRBJ1-2, with D hard to call. Germline CDR1 and CDR2: SEHNR and FQNEAQ (reference sequence). V lost 5 bases to trimming and J lost 4 bases, with 11 bases between them. The CDR3 extends over 13 amino acids.

V gene TRBV30 combines with J gene TRBJ2-5; tentative D call: TRBD2 (6 bases). Between the trimmed V and J ends, which lost 5 bases and 4 bases, there was a span of 14 bases. This CDR3 spans 13 amino acids. Germline V lookup: CDR1 GTSNPN, CDR2 SVGIG (reference sequence). The CDR3 bases are TGTGCCTGGGTCCCCGGAGGGTTAGAGACCCAGTACTTC. Amino acids: CAWVPGGLETQYF.

The rearrangement links TRBV29-1 to TRBJ2-3; 13 bases match TRBD2. This CDR3 is 14 amino acids long. Trimming cost V 4 bases and J 6 bases; bases outside gene matches: 4. Germline CDR1 and CDR2: SQVTM and ANQGSEA. In DNA form, the CDR3 reads TGCAGCGTTGCGACTAGCGGGAGGTTCGATACGCAGTATTTT. It translates to CSVATSGRFDTQYF.

The genes are TRBV25-1 and TRBJ2-3; 9 nucleotides line up with TRBD1. CDR1 is MGHDK, CDR2 SYGVNS, per germline. J was trimmed by 1 base and V by 6 bases; bases with no gene match: 11. This CDR3 contains 17 residues. Here the CDR3 reads CASSPGQGTAGTDTQYF. CDR3 DNA sequence: TGTGCCAGCAGCCCGGGACAGGGAACGGCTGGCACAGATACGCAGTATTTT.

The V gene is TRBV9, the J gene TRBJ1-1; 8 bases line up with TRBD1. The germline V gene has CDR1 SGDLS and CDR2 YYNGEE. Trimming at V came to 2 bases and at J to 5 bases, leaving 5 bases not matched to a gene. The CDR3 has 14 residues. CDR3 DNA: TGTGCCAGCAGCGTCCAGGGGGCGGGAACTGAAGCTTTCTTT. Translating it yields CASSVQGAGTEAFF.

This clone came up a few times. The genes are TRBV1 and TRBJ1-2; the tabulated D call, TRBD1, remains unverified against the DNA. TRBV1 is a documented pseudogene. The CDR3 totals 11 residues. The CDR3 loop is CTFGQYYGYTF. The CDR3 nucleotides are TGCACGTTTGGACAGTACTATGGCTACACCTTC.

This clone was observed a single time. The chain couples TRBV5-1 to TRBJ1-1; 12 bases line up with TRBD1. Germline assignment: CDR1 SGHRS and CDR2 YFSETQ. This CDR3 has 16 amino acids. V lost 4 bases to trimming and J lost 5 bases; unmatched junction nucleotides: 9. CDR3 bases: TGCGCCAGCAGCCTTAACCCGGGACAGGGGGCGACTGAAGCTTTCTTT. Amino acid sequence: CASSLNPGQGATEAFF.

J is TRBJ2-7 and V is TRBV2; 9 nucleotides align to TRBD2. Germline CDR1 and CDR2: SNHLY and FYNNEI. V was clipped by 3 bases and J by 0 bases; unmatched bases: 6. The CDR3 has 16 residues. The CDR3 DNA follows: TGTGCCAGCAGTGATGGGCTAGCGGGACTCTCCTACGAGCAGTACTTC. Amino acids: CASSDGLAGLSYEQYF.

This chain connects TRBV6-5 to TRBJ2-1, with 11 bases aligning to TRBD2. The CDR3 extends over 16 amino acids. V trimming: 2 bases; J trimming: 8 bases; junction bases outside the gene matches: 8. CDR1 and CDR2 from the germline V gene are MNHEY and SVGAGI. The CDR3 nucleotides are TGTGCCAGCAGTTACACACTAGCGGGAGCGCACCATGAGCAGTTCTTC. Translation: CASSYTLAGAHHEQFF.

This clone showed up just a few times. This sequence joins TRBV28 and TRBJ2-7; the match to TRBD1 covers 8 bases. CDR1 is MDHEN and CDR2 is SYDVKM in the germline V gene. Germline trimming cut 6 bases from V and 1 base from J; bases unmatched to any gene: 11. The CDR3 has 16 residues. Here the CDR3 DNA reads TGTGCCAGCAGGTCGGTTAGGGACAGGAAATCCTACGAGCAGTACTTC. This sequence encodes CASRSVRDRKSYEQYF.

The CDR3 here is CASSLAGGGKLFF. CDR3 sequence (DNA): TGTGCCAGCAGCTTAGCCGGGGGCGGGAAACTGTTTTTT. This chain links TRBV11-2 with TRBJ1-4; tentative D call: TRBD1 (6 bases). The ends were cut back, 1 base at V and 11 bases at J, with 11 bases in the middle. The CDR3 is made up of 13 amino acids. Germline loops: CDR1 SGHAT, CDR2 FQNNGV.

This clone turned up a few times. J is TRBJ2-3 and V is TRBV19; tentatively, D is TRBD2 (5 bases). V shed 1 base and J shed 3 bases, with 5 bases lying between them. The CDR3 runs to 13 residues. Germline lookup yields CDR1 LNHDA and CDR2 SQIVND (reference sequence). CDR3: CASSIAGTDTQYF. CDR3 sequence (DNA): TGTGCCAGTAGTATAGCGGGGACAGATACGCAGTATTTT.

The V gene is TRBV5-4, the J gene TRBJ1-4; a weak D match, TRBD1 (6 bases). Germline V gives CDR1 SGHNT, CDR2 YYREEE (reference sequence). The CDR3 extends over 14 amino acids. V dropped 5 bases and J dropped 7 bases, with 15 bases sitting between them. CDR3 sequence reads: CASSPQGSGEKLFF. CDR3 DNA: TGTGCCAGCAGTCCACAGGGCAGCGGTGAAAAACTGTTTTTT.

As for this clone: Other DNA sequences in the sample encode the same CDR3. The chain carries TRBV7-2 and TRBJ1-5; no reliable D call. The germline V gene has CDR1 SGHTA and CDR2 FQGNSA. This CDR3 contains 15 residues. Trimming left V 1 base short and J 0 bases short, with 7 bases between. The DNA for the CDR3 is TGTGCCAGCAGCTTAGTAGGCAGTAGCAATCAGCCCCAGCATTTT. Residues: CASSLVGSSNQPQHF.

Notes on this clone: One junction end disagrees with the germline gene, perhaps due to a read error. Different DNA sequences within this sample yield the same CDR3. V and J are TRBV29-1 and TRBJ2-7; D may be TRBD1 or TRBD2 (7 bases each). The germline V gene encodes CDR1 SQVTM and CDR2 ANQGSEA. This CDR3 has 17 residues. The CDR3, as DNA: TGCAGCGTGGAGACAGGGAAGTCGCGGGAGAGATCCTACGAGCAGTACTTT. It codes for CSVETGKSRERSYEQYF.

This clone was counted only a few times. CDR3 DNA sequence: TGCGCCAGCAGCCAAGAAACGGCACAGGGAGGTCAGCCCCAGCATTTT. This gives the protein CASSQETAQGGQPQHF. The chain carries TRBV4-3 and TRBJ1-5, with D tentatively TRBD1 (6 bases). Looked up from germline, CDR1 is LGHNA and CDR2 is YSLEER. The V and J ends lost 0 bases and 6 bases respectively, with 15 bases between them. The CDR3 runs 16 residues.

This clone was seen only a few times. The V call is TRBV18, the J call TRBJ2-3; TRBD2 agrees at 8 bases. Germline V gives CDR1 KGHSH, CDR2 LQKENI. V lost 6 bases, J lost 3 bases, and 8 bases stayed unmatched. This CDR3 is built from 15 residues. The CDR3 nucleotides are TGTGCCAGCTCCCCGCCGAGACTAGCGACAGATACGCAGTATTTT. It is translated as CASSPPRLATDTQYF.

Remarks on this clone: Given a far larger clone just one base away, this is likely a sequencing read error. Other DNA variants within this sample encode the same CDR3. The genes are TRBV29-1 and TRBJ2-7, with TRBD1 identical over 9 bases. The CDR3 is 13 amino acids. Germline lookup yields CDR1 SQVTM and CDR2 ANQGSEA. Here the CDR3 DNA reads TGCAGCGTTAGGACAGGGGTGACCTACGAGCAATACTTC. Translated: CSVRTGVTYEQYF.

The chain employs TRBV5-1 and TRBJ2-2; D gene uncertain. There are 14 residues in the CDR3. V shed 0 bases and J shed 6 bases, with 9 bases lying between them. Germline loops: CDR1 SGHRS, CDR2 YFSETQ. The DNA of the CDR3 is TGCGCCAGCAGCTTGGGATTGATCGCCGGGGAGCTGTTTTTT. Amino acids: CASSLGLIAGELFF. Full variable domain (outside the CDR3, taken from reference TRBV5-1 and TRBJ2-2): KAGVTQTPRYLIKTRGQQVTLSCSPISGHRSVSWYQQTPGQGLQFLFEYFSETQRNKGNFPGRFSGRQFSNSRSEMNVSTLELGDSALYLCASSLGLIAGELFFGEGSRLTVL.

The chain is built from TRBV4-3 and TRBJ2-3; D unresolved. CDR1 is LGHNA and CDR2 is YSLEER in the germline V gene. With 0 bases removed from V and 0 bases from J, the gap between germline ends came to 10 bases. The CDR3 totals 16 residues. In DNA form, the CDR3 reads TGCGCCAGCAGCCAAGAAATAGGCGGCAGCACAGATACGCAGTATTTT. Its protein is CASSQEIGGSTDTQYF.

The genes are TRBV9 and TRBJ2-5, with a weak D call TRBD1 (5 bases). Trimming took 0 bases from V and 5 from J, leaving 17 bases between them. The CDR3 runs to 16 residues. The germline CDR1 and CDR2 sequences are SGDLS and YYNGEE. The CDR3: CASSVGGPARRETQYF. The CDR3 DNA follows: TGTGCCAGCAGCGTAGGGGGCCCGGCCCGCCGGGAGACCCAGTACTTC.

The table lists this clone with a few counts. The chain combines TRBV18 with TRBJ1-5, with D unresolved. Germline V lookup: CDR1 KGHSH, CDR2 LQKENI. Trimming cost V 6 bases and J 7 bases, with 13 bases left between them. The CDR3 runs to 13 residues. The CDR3 DNA reads as TGTGCCAGCTCTCGGGAGAGGGTCCAGCCCCAGCATTTT. Amino acids: CASSRERVQPQHF.

The rearrangement links TRBV28 to TRBJ2-7; perhaps TRBD2 as D (6 bases). The ends were cut back, 3 bases at V and 5 bases at J, with 8 bases in the middle. The germline V gene has CDR1 MDHEN and CDR2 SYDVKM. The CDR3 is 12 residues long. In DNA form, the CDR3 reads TGTGCCAGCAGTTTGGCGGGGCACGAGCAGTACTTC. It is translated as CASSLAGHEQYF.

To note about this clone: A clone one base away is much larger, so this may be a read error. The genes are TRBV29-1 and TRBJ1-1; D remains unclear. V lost 5 bases and J lost 1, with 11 bases in between. This CDR3 contains 13 residues. Germline CDR1 is SQVTM and CDR2 is ANQGSEA. The CDR3 DNA follows: TGCAGCGTTAACGCAGCCGGGAACACTGAAGCTTTCTTT. Protein sequence: CSVNAAGNTEAFF.